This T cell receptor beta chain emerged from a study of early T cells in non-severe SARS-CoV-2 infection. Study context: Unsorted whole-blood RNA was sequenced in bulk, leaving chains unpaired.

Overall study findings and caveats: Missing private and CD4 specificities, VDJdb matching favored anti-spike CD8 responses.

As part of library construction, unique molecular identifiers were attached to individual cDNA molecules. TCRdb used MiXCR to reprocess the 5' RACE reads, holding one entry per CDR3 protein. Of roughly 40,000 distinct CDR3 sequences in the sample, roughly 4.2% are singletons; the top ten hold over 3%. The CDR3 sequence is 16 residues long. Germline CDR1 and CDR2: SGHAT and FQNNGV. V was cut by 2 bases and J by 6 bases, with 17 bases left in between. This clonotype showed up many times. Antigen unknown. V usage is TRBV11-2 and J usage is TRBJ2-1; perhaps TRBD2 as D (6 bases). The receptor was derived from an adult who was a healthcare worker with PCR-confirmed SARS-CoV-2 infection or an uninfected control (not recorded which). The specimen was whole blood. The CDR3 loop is CASSLFITSITNEQFF. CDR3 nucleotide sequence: TGTGCCAGCAGCTTATTCATCACTAGCATCACCAATGAGCAGTTCTTC.